Presented here are 9 T cell receptor beta chains from one specimen sequenced in a study of Ad26.COV2.S vaccination and SARS-CoV-2 variants. Clones were sequenced by immunoSEQ multiplex PCR, and TCRdb holds only the in-frame ones, with some missing. The profile shows hundreds of thousands of clones, about 93% of them singletons. Specified treatment: some 20 received Ad26.COV2.S at low or high dose, single or two shots; about 5 received placebo; per-sample allocation not given. Specimens were obtained on day 63 following the first vaccine or placebo injection. The source was peripheral blood, collected in a trial of Ad26.COV2.S vaccine versus placebo. All receptors come from a person between 18 and 65 years old who received the Ad26.COV2.S COVID-19 vaccine or a placebo.

This clone has just a few counts. The genes are TRBV5-4 and TRBJ1-1; D is undetermined. CDR1 and CDR2 (germline): SGHNT, YYREEE (reference sequence). Trimming left V 6 bases short and J 3 bases short, with 12 bases between. The CDR3 is 13 residues long. The CDR3 loop is CASNRQLDTEAFF. DNA for the CDR3: TGTGCCAGCAATCGGCAGCTAGACACTGAAGCTTTCTTT.

The chain employs TRBV19 and TRBJ1-2, with no clear D. The V gene's germline CDR1 is LNHDA and CDR2 SQIVND (reference sequence). V was pared by 10 bases and J by 4 bases, with 13 bases between. CDR3 length: 12 amino acids. The CDR3 loop is CATSGGSYGYTF. CDR3 in DNA: TGTGCCACCTCGGGTGGCTCCTATGGCTACACCTTC.

This sequence joins TRBV4-1 and TRBJ2-2; perhaps TRBD2 as D (5 bases). Per germline, CDR1 MGHRA and CDR2 YSYEKL. The germline V and J ends were trimmed by 1 base and 4 bases, with 13 bases remaining between them. The length of the CDR3 is 16 residues. CDR3 nucleotides: TGCGCCAGCAGCCAAGCTGGGCTCCGGGGCACCGGGGAGCTGTTTTTT. It is translated as CASSQAGLRGTGELFF.

V gene TRBV4-3 combines with J gene TRBJ2-1; the D gene is possibly TRBD1 (5 bases). CDR3 length: 14 residues. V was trimmed by 1 base and J by 9 bases, leaving 13 bases between them. Germline V gene data show CDR1 as LGHNA and CDR2 as YSLEER. The CDR3 nucleotides read TGCGCCAGCAGCCAAGCGACCCAGGGATCTGAGCAGTTCTTC. Residues: CASSQATQGSEQFF.

The chain is built from TRBV5-4 and TRBJ2-7; D perhaps matches TRBD2 (6 bases). Germline CDR1 SGHNT, CDR2 YYREEE (reference sequence). V lost 4 bases to trimming and J lost 4 bases, with 18 bases between them. This CDR3 has 15 residues. CDR3: CASSLEGLSGYEQYF. CDR3 nucleotide sequence: TGTGCCAGCAGCCTGGAGGGCCTTAGTGGTTACGAGCAGTACTTC.

This sequence joins TRBV10-3 and TRBJ2-1; D is unresolved. The germline V and J ends were trimmed by 8 bases and 4 bases, with 18 bases remaining between them. In germline, CDR1 is ENHRY, CDR2 SYGVKD. The CDR3 is 15 residues long. CDR3 region: CAIGPGPTDYNEQFF. CDR3 sequence (DNA): TGTGCCATCGGCCCTGGTCCCACAGATTACAATGAGCAGTTCTTC.

The chain is built from TRBV18 and TRBJ1-6; D is possibly TRBD1 (6 bases). Germline loops: CDR1 KGHSH, CDR2 LQKENI. V lost 1 base, J lost 0 bases, and 10 bases lay in between. This CDR3 spans 17 amino acids. Here the CDR3 reads CASSPQQGSSYNSPLHF. As DNA, the CDR3 is TGTGCCAGCTCACCACAACAGGGCAGCTCCTATAATTCACCCCTCCACTTT. The complete variable domain, with remaining parts taken from reference TRBV18 and TRBJ1-6, reads NAGVMQNPRHLVRRRGQEARLRCSPMKGHSHVYWYRQLPEEGLKFMVYLQKENIIDESGMPKERFSAEFPKEGPSILRIQQVVRGDSAAYFCASSPQQGSSYNSPLHFGNGTRLTVT.

V is TRBV28 and J is TRBJ2-7; TRBD1 matches at 9 bases. The V segment lost 5 bases and the J segment 3 bases; nucleotides outside the gene matches: 8. Germline values: CDR1 MDHEN, CDR2 SYDVKM. The length of the CDR3 is 15 residues. CDR3 sequence reads: CASSRTGTGFYEQYF. The CDR3 DNA reads as TGTGCCAGCAGTCGAACCGGGACAGGGTTCTACGAGCAGTACTTC. Looking up the rest from reference TRBV28 and TRBJ2-7 gives the full variable domain: DVKVTQSSRYLVKRTGEKVFLECVQDMDHENMFWYRQDPGLGLRLIYFSYDVKMKEKGDIPEGYSVSREKKERFSLILESASTNQTSMYLCASSRTGTGFYEQYFGPGTRLTVT.

The genes are TRBV6-6 and TRBJ1-1; 7 bases agree with TRBD1. The germline V gene encodes CDR1 MNHNY and CDR2 SVGAGI (reference sequence). The V gene end was trimmed by 6 bases and the J gene end by 0 bases; junction bases not matched to a gene: 4. This CDR3 is built from 14 residues. The chain's CDR3 is CASRPQGMNTEAFF. CDR3 nucleotide sequence: TGTGCCAGCAGACCACAGGGGATGAACACTGAAGCTTTCTTT.